The rows below give T cell receptor beta chains drawn from one sample of a study of T-cell memory formation after mild COVID-19. TCRdb recomputed calls from the 5' RACE reads with MiXCR, one row per CDR3 protein. The table includes 400,000 to 500,000 distinct CDR3 sequences, roughly 20% detected once. Sequencing was performed on PBMCs or a T cell subset sorted from them (not recorded which). The source of these receptors is an adult woman who had mild COVID-19 (a few samples of this study predate the infection). Cell type and time point are not known. CDR3s include the opening cysteine and the closing phenylalanine or tryptophan. The D gene is left open where the match is weak. Size values are once, few and many counts, or a class for expanded clones, and some rows have none.

cdr3_nt: TGCGCCAGCAGTCCGACGACAGGACAGGGCACTGAAGCTTTCTTT; cdr3_aa: CASSPTTGQGTEAFF; d_call: TRBD1; v_call: TRBV5-1; j_call: TRBJ1-1; clone_size: NA
cdr3_nt: TGCGCCAGCAGCGTACACAGGGAACAGCCCTACGAGCAGTACTTC; cdr3_aa: CASSVHREQPYEQYF; d_call: NA; v_call: TRBV5-1; j_call: TRBJ2-7; clone_size: many
cdr3_nt: TGTGCCATCAGTGACATACAGGGAGCAGTTAGTGGCTACACCTTC; cdr3_aa: CAISDIQGAVSGYTF; d_call: NA; v_call: TRBV10-3; j_call: TRBJ1-2; clone_size: few
cdr3_nt: TGTGCCAGCAGCTCGGTAGCGGCACTCTCCTACAATGAGCAGTTCTTC; cdr3_aa: CASSSVAALSYNEQFF; d_call: NA; v_call: TRBV7-2; j_call: TRBJ2-1; clone_size: few
cdr3_nt: TGTGCCAGCAGCTTAGACGGACAGCATAACTATGGCTACACCTTC; cdr3_aa: CASSLDGQHNYGYTF; d_call: NA; v_call: TRBV7-2; j_call: TRBJ1-2; clone_size: once
cdr3_nt: TGTGCCAGCATGGACACTGAAGCTTTCTTT; cdr3_aa: CASMDTEAFF; d_call: NA; v_call: TRBV2; j_call: TRBJ1-1; clone_size: NA
cdr3_nt: TGCAGTGCGGATAAAGGGGGGGCGGATACTGAAGCTTTCTTT; cdr3_aa: CSADKGGADTEAFF; d_call: NA; v_call: TRBV20-1; j_call: TRBJ1-1; clone_size: many
cdr3_nt: TGCGCCAGCAGCCTTCGGACTAGCGGGGGGGATCTCTCCTACGAGCAGTACTTC; cdr3_aa: CASSLRTSGGDLSYEQYF; d_call: TRBD2; v_call: TRBV4-1; j_call: TRBJ2-7; clone_size: NA
cdr3_nt: TGTGCCAGCAGTGGGGACACGAGTTCCACAGATACGCAGTATTTT; cdr3_aa: CASSGDTSSTDTQYF; d_call: NA; v_call: TRBV2; j_call: TRBJ2-3; clone_size: few
cdr3_nt: TGTGCCAGCAGCTTTAGCGGGGCCTCCTACAATGAGCAGTTCTTC; cdr3_aa: CASSFSGASYNEQFF; d_call: TRBD2; v_call: TRBV7-9; j_call: TRBJ2-1; clone_size: many
cdr3_nt: TGTGCTAGCAGCTTGCAGGTGTCAGATACGCAGTATTTT; cdr3_aa: CASSLQVSDTQYF; d_call: NA; v_call: TRBV7-7; j_call: TRBJ2-3; clone_size: few
cdr3_nt: TGTGCCAGCAGCTTTAACAGGGGGAACCAAGAGACCCAGTACTTC; cdr3_aa: CASSFNRGNQETQYF; d_call: TRBD1; v_call: TRBV11-2; j_call: TRBJ2-5; clone_size: few
cdr3_nt: TGTGCCAGCAGCGTAGACGGGGACAGGGACGAGCAGTACTTC; cdr3_aa: CASSVDGDRDEQYF; d_call: TRBD1; v_call: TRBV9; j_call: TRBJ2-7; clone_size: NA
cdr3_nt: TGTGCCACCAAAATGCAGTCCAGGGAATTTTTCTTT; cdr3_aa: CATKMQSREFFF; d_call: NA; v_call: TRBV12-3/TRBV12-4; j_call: TRBJ1-1; clone_size: few
cdr3_nt: TGTGCCAGCAGCTTTGGCGGGGGGGCCCAGGAGCAGTACTTC; cdr3_aa: CASSFGGGAQEQYF; d_call: TRBD2; v_call: TRBV7-6; j_call: TRBJ2-7; clone_size: few
cdr3_nt: TGTGCCAGCAGCCGCGGGACTAGCGGGAGGTTTGAGCAGTTCTTC; cdr3_aa: CASSRGTSGRFEQFF; d_call: TRBD2; v_call: TRBV11-3; j_call: TRBJ2-1; clone_size: NA
cdr3_nt: TGTGCCAGCCGAGCAACAGATACGCAGTATTTT; cdr3_aa: CASRATDTQYF; d_call: NA; v_call: TRBV11-2; j_call: TRBJ2-3; clone_size: NA
cdr3_nt: TGTGCCAGCTACCCGGACGGCCCTGAAGAGACCCAGTACTTC; cdr3_aa: CASYPDGPEETQYF; d_call: NA; v_call: TRBV12-3/TRBV12-4; j_call: TRBJ2-5; clone_size: NA